One sample yielded the 8 T cell receptor beta chains listed below, sequenced in a study of T cell responses to AZD1222 COVID-19 vaccine. The protocol was immunoSEQ multiplex PCR, while the TCRdb copy is restricted to in-frame clones and leaves out a portion. The sample consists of about 150,000 clones, approximately 85% of them appearing once. The source was peripheral blood, collected 28 days after the second dose of the MenACWY control vaccine. These receptor sequences come from an adult who received the MenACWY meningococcal vaccine as a control.

The genes are TRBV5-1 and TRBJ2-1; D is possibly TRBD1 (6 bases). CDR3 length: 13 residues. Trimming took 2 bases from V and 9 from J, leaving 12 bases between them. The V gene's germline CDR1 is SGHRS and CDR2 YFSETQ. CDR3 region: CASSFLGAIEQFF. In DNA form, the CDR3 reads TGCGCCAGCAGCTTCCTGGGGGCGATTGAGCAGTTCTTC.

V and J are TRBV9 and TRBJ2-1; D gene unclear. The V gene's germline CDR1 is SGDLS and CDR2 YYNGEE. V lost 0 bases and J 2 bases, leaving 9 bases between the germline ends. The CDR3 loop spans 15 amino acids. The CDR3 bases are TGTGCCAGCAGCGTAGAGAGTGGCGCCTACAATGAGCAGTTCTTC. Protein: CASSVESGAYNEQFF. The full variable domain, in which reference TRBV9 and TRBJ2-1 provide the parts outside the CDR3, is DSGVTQTPKHLITATGQRVTLRCSPRSGDLSVYWYQQSLDQGLQFLIQYYNGEERAKGNILERFSAQQFPDLHSELNLSSLELGDSALYFCASSVESGAYNEQFFGPGTRLTVL.

The genes are TRBV7-2 and TRBJ2-7; 8 bases line up with TRBD2. Unmatched junction bases numbered 3, after V lost 5 bases and J lost 0 bases. Germline CDR1 reads SGHTA; CDR2 reads FQGNSA. This CDR3 is 14 amino acids long. The CDR3 nucleotides read TGTGCCAGCAGCACGACTAGCGTCTCCTACGAGCAGTACTTC. Translating gives CASSTTSVSYEQYF.

This chain links TRBV7-8 with TRBJ1-3, with D possibly TRBD1 on 6 matching bases. Trimming shortened V by 8 bases and J by 3 bases, and 14 bases separated the two germline ends. The germline V gene encodes CDR1 SGHVS and CDR2 FQNEAQ. The CDR3 sequence is 14 residues long. The CDR3 loop reads CASVGGASGNTIYF. CDR3 in DNA: TGTGCCAGCGTAGGGGGGGCTAGTGGAAACACCATATATTTT. The full variable domain, its missing parts supplied by reference TRBV7-8 and TRBJ1-3, is GAGVSQSPRYKVAKRGQDVALRCDPISGHVSLFWYQQALGQGPEFLTYFQNEAQLDKSGLPSDRFFAERPEGSVSTLKIQRTQQEDSAVYLCASVGGASGNTIYFGEGSWLTVV.

This chain links TRBV10-2 with TRBJ1-5, with D possibly TRBD1 on 6 matching bases. The V and J ends lost 2 bases and 5 bases respectively, with 10 bases between them. This CDR3 has 14 amino acids. Germline assignment: CDR1 WSHSY and CDR2 SAAADI. The CDR3 DNA sequence: TGCGCCAGCAGTGAGGGACAGCGGTATCAGCCCCAGCATTTT. Its protein is CASSEGQRYQPQHF.

The chain links TRBV6-2 or TRBV6-3 to TRBJ1-1, with D hard to call. Per the germline V gene, CDR1 is MNHEY and CDR2 is SVGEGT. V was clipped by 6 bases and J by 3 bases, with 11 bases between them. CDR3 length: 13 residues. CDR3 loop: CASSLDGYTEAFF. DNA of the CDR3: TGTGCCAGCAGCCTCGACGGATACACTGAAGCTTTCTTT.

The rearrangement joins TRBV20-1 to TRBJ2-1; weak D call: TRBD2 (6 bases). The V end was cut by 6 bases, the J end by 14 bases, with 17 bases between. This CDR3 has 11 residues. CDR1 is DFQATT, CDR2 SNEGSKA, per germline (reference sequence). The CDR3, as DNA: TGCAGTGCCGGGGGAATAGCGGAAAAGTTCTTC. This encodes CSAGGIAEKFF.

The chain carries TRBV28 and TRBJ1-2, with D perhaps TRBD1 (6 bases). V gave up 2 bases and J gave up 0 bases, with 16 bases separating them. CDR1 and CDR2 from the germline V gene are MDHEN and SYDVKM. The CDR3 totals 17 residues. CDR3 protein: CASSLGDRLRANYGYTF. The CDR3 DNA follows: TGTGCCAGCAGTTTAGGTGACAGGCTAAGAGCTAACTATGGCTACACCTTC.